These T cell receptor beta chains were read from a single sample in a study of blood T cells in healthy people across ages. TCRdb itself ran the 5' RACE reads through MiXCR, one entry per CDR3 protein. The table lists about 1.8 million distinct CDR3 sequences, about 50% of them singletons. Sequencing was performed on blood. The source is a woman in her 40s in good health. Both conserved end residues are part of each CDR3. Fields, in order: V gene, CDR3 protein.

TRBV20-1	CSARSERRNQPQHF
TRBV25-1	CVSSEIGGNYGYTF
TRBV4-2	CASSPRTSGGARDTQYF
TRBV15	CATSRDWHSYNEQFF
TRBV29-1	CSVLLRSSYNEQFF
TRBV6-5	CASSYIGQGAYTEQYF
TRBV7-3	CASSFERTDTQYF
TRBV7-6	CASSLGSGPSGEQYF
TRBV7-3	CASSLTPRQPNYGYTF
TRBV12-3/TRBV12-4	CASSLKRTSGYNEQFF
TRBV20-1	CSARELTSGGGGDTQYF
TRBV2	CASTALPKNIQYF
TRBV5-1	CASSSWTRAYEQYF
TRBV14	CASSHTHARAKNIQYF
TRBV15	CATSRDWNQPQHF
TRBV10-3	CAISDPGQRQQYF
TRBV28	CASRSSGGPDTQYF
TRBV7-9	CASSPVGAYEQYF
TRBV18	CASSLYRGSNQPQHF
TRBV7-8	CASSSMTSGAYQTDTQYF
TRBV4-2	CASSHRWDRVSSYNEQYF
TRBV11-2	CASSLVPAGRSYEQYF
TRBV11-2	CASSGSQTGTFYEQYF
TRBV9	CARTGGVQETQYF
TRBV28	CASWGTGGTGELFF